The present T cell receptor beta chain was sequenced within a study of identical twins. Findings of the study overall: Zero-insertion analyses could be partly confounded by invariant MAIT and iNKT cells. A cross-sectional statistical analysis, not follow-up of the same donors, supported the conclusions. The abundant beta clonotypes from cord blood had fewer insertions, and memory repertoires had none of this.

The CDR3 loop spans 14 amino acids. Germline CDR1 SNHLY, CDR2 FYNNEI. The V and J ends lost 5 bases and 6 bases respectively, with 14 bases between them. To note about this clonotype: Its specificity is not known.

TCRdb ran MiXCR on the 5' RACE reads and lists one entry per CDR3 protein. The sample yields roughly 700,000 distinct CDR3 sequences, over 8.5% seen once. The sample was also reused in another study, on yellow fever vaccine responses in identical twins.

Material for sequencing was PBMCs. The sequence was obtained from a woman between 18 and 29 years old in good health. The rearrangement uses TRBV2 and TRBJ1-3; no clear D. CDR3 DNA: TGTGCCAGCAGTCCCCAGACTCAAGTAAACACCATATATTTT. As protein: CASSPQTQVNTIYF.